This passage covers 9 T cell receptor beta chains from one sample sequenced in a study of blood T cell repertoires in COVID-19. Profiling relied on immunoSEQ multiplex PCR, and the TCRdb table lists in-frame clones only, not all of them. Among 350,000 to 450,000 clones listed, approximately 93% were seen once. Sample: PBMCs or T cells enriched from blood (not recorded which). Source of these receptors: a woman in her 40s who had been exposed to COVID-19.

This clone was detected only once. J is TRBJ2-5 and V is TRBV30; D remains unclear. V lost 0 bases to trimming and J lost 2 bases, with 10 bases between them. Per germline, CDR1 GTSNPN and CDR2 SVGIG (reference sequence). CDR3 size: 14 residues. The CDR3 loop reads CAWSVSATQETQYF. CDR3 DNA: TGTGCCTGGAGTGTAAGTGCAACACAAGAGACCCAGTACTTC.

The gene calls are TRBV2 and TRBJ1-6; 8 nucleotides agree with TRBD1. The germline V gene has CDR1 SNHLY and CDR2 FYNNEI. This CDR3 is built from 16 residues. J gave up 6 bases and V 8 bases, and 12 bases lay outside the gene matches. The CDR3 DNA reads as TGTGCCAGCTGGGACAGGCGGCTCGGTGCTAATTCACCCCTCCACTTT. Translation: CASWDRRLGANSPLHF.

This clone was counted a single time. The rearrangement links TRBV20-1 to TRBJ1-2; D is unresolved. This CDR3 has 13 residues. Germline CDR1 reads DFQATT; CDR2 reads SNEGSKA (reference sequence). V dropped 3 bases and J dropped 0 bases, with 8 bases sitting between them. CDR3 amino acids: CSASLLPNYGYTF. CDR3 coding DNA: TGCAGTGCTAGTCTATTGCCTAACTATGGCTACACCTTC.

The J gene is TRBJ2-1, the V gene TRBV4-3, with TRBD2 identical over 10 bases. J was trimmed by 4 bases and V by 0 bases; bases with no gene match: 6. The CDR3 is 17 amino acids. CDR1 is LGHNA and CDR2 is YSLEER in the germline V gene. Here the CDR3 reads CASSQDSTSGTYNEQFF. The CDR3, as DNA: TGCGCCAGCAGCCAAGATAGTACTAGCGGGACTTACAATGAGCAGTTCTTC.

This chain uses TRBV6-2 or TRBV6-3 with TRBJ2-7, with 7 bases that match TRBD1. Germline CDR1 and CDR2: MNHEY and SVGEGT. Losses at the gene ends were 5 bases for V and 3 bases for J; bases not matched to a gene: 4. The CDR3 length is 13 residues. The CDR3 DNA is TGTGCCAGCAGTCAAGACAGGGACTACGAGCAGTACTTC. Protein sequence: CASSQDRDYEQYF.

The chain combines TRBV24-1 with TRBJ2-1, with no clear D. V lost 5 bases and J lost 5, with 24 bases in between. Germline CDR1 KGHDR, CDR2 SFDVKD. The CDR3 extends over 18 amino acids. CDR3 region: CATSATRGASGRHNEQFF. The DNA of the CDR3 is TGTGCCACCAGTGCTACCCGCGGAGCTAGTGGCCGTCACAATGAGCAGTTCTTC.

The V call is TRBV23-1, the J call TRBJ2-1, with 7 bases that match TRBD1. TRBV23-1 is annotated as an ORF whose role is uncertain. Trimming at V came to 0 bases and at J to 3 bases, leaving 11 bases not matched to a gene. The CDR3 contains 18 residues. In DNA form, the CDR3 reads TGCGCCAGCAGTCAATCCTCACCGACAGGGTTTGACTACAATGAGCAGTTCTTC. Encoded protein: CASSQSSPTGFDYNEQFF.

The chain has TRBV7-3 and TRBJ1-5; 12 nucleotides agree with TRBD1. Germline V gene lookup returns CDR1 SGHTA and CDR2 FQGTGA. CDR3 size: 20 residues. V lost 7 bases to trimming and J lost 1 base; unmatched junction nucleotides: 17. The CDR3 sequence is CASTPGQGQGARYSNQPQHF. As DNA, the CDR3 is TGTGCCAGCACCCCAGGTCAGGGACAGGGGGCGCGTTACAGCAATCAGCCCCAGCATTTT.

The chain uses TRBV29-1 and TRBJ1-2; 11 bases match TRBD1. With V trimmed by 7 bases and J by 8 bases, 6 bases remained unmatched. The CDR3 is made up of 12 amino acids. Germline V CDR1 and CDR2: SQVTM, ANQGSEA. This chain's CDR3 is CSARTGGGGYTF. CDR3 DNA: TGCAGCGCACGGACAGGGGGCGGAGGCTACACCTTC. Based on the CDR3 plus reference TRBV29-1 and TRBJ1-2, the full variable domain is SAVISQKPSRDICQRGTSLTIQCQVDSQVTMMFWYRQQPGQSLTLIATANQGSEATYESGFVIDKFPISRPNLTFSTLTVSNMSPEDSSIYLCSARTGGGGYTFGSGTRLTVV.